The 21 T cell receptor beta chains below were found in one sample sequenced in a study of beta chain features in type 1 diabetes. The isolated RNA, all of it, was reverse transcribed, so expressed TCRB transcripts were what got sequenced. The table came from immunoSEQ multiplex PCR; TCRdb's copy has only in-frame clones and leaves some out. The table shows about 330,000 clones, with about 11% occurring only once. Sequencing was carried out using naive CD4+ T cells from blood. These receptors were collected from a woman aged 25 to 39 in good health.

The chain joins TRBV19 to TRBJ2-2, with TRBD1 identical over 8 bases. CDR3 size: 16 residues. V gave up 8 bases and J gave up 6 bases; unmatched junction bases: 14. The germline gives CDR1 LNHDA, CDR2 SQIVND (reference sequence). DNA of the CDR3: TGTGCCAGTCTAACTGGGGCAGGGGGCGCCTCCGGGGAGCTGTTTTTT. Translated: CASLTGAGGASGELFF. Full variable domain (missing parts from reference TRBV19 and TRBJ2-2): DGGITQSPKYLFRKEGQNVTLSCEQNLNHDAMYWYRQDPGQGLRLIYYSQIVNDFQKGDIAEGYSVSREKKESFPLTVTSAQKNPTAFYLCASLTGAGGASGELFFGEGSRLTVL.

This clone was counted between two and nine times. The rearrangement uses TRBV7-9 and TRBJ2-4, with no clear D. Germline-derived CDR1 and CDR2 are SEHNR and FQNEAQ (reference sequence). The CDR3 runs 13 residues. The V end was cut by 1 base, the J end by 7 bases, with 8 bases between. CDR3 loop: CASSLGQVNIQYF. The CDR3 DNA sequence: TGTGCCAGCAGCTTAGGCCAGGTCAACATTCAGTACTTC.

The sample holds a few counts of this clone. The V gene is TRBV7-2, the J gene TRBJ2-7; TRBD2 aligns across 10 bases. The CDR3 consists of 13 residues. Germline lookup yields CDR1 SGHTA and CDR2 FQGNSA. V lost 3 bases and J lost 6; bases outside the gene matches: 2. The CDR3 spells CASSFKREGEQYF. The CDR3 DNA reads TGTGCCAGCAGCTTCAAGCGGGAGGGCGAGCAGTACTTC.

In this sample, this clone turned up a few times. The CDR3 nucleotides read TGCAGCGTTGGAGGCCTGGGCGGGAGGGCATCTTTCGCAGATACGCAGTATTTT. Its translation: CSVGGLGGRASFADTQYF. The V call is TRBV29-1, the J call TRBJ2-3, with 9 nucleotides matching TRBD2. Trimming took 4 bases from V and 4 from J; bases not matched to a gene: 18. Germline assignment: CDR1 SQVTM and CDR2 ANQGSEA. The CDR3 contains 18 residues.

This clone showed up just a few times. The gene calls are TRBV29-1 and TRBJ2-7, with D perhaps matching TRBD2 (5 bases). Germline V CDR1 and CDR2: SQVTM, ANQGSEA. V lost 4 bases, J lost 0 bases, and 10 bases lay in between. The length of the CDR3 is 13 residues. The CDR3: CSVGLGSSYEQYF. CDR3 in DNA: TGCAGCGTTGGCTTGGGGAGCTCCTACGAGCAGTACTTC.

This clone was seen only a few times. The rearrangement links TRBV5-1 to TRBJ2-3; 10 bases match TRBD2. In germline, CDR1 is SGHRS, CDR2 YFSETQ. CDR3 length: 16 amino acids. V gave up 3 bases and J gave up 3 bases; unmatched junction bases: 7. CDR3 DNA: TGCGCCAGCAGCTCACCGGGACTAGCGCATACAGATACGCAGTATTTT. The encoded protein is CASSSPGLAHTDTQYF.

CDR3 DNA sequence: TGTGCCAGCAGCGTATTGACTAGCGGCAACGAGCAGTACTTC. Protein: CASSVLTSGNEQYF. This sequence joins TRBV9 and TRBJ2-7; 9 bases are a match to TRBD2. This CDR3 has 14 amino acids. Losses at the gene ends were 1 base for V and 5 bases for J; bases not matched to a gene: 4. The germline V gene has CDR1 SGDLS and CDR2 YYNGEE. Variable domain in full (rest from reference TRBV9 and TRBJ2-7): DSGVTQTPKHLITATGQRVTLRCSPRSGDLSVYWYQQSLDQGLQFLIQYYNGEERAKGNILERFSAQQFPDLHSELNLSSLELGDSALYFCASSVLTSGNEQYFGPGTRLTVT.

The CDR3 DNA is TGCAGCGCCGGGGACTTAAAGTACGAGCAGTACTTC. It yields the protein CSAGDLKYEQYF. J is TRBJ2-7 and V is TRBV29-1; possibly TRBD2 for D (6 bases). V was pared by 7 bases and J by 4 bases, with 14 bases between. Germline CDR1 reads SQVTM; CDR2 reads ANQGSEA. The length of the CDR3 is 12 residues.

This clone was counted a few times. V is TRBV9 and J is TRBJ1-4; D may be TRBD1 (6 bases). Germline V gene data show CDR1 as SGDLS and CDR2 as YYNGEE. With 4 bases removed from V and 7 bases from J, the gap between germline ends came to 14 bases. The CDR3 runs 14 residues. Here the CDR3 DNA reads TGTGCCAGCAGCACAGGGACCTGGGGTGAAAAACTGTTTTTT. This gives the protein CASSTGTWGEKLFF.

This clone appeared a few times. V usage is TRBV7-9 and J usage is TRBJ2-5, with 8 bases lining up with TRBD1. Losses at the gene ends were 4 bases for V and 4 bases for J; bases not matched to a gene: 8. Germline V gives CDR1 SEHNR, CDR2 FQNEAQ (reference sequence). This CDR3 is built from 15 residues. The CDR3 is CASSSGQGVLETQYF. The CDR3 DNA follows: TGTGCCAGCAGCTCAGGACAGGGTGTTTTAGAGACCCAGTACTTC.

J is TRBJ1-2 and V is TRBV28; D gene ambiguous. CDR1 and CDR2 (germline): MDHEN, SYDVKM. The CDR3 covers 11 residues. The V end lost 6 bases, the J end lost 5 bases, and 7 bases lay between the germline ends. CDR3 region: CASRFGYGYTF. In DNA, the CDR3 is TGTGCCAGCAGATTCGGGTATGGCTACACCTTC.

DNA for the CDR3: TGCAGCGTGACAGACAGTAATGAAAAACTGTTTTTT. Residues: CSVTDSNEKLFF. The J gene is TRBJ1-4, the V gene TRBV29-1; possible D gene TRBD1, 5 bases. Germline V lookup: CDR1 SQVTM, CDR2 ANQGSEA. The CDR3 runs to 12 residues. V was shortened by 6 bases and J by 4 bases, with 9 bases between the two germline ends.

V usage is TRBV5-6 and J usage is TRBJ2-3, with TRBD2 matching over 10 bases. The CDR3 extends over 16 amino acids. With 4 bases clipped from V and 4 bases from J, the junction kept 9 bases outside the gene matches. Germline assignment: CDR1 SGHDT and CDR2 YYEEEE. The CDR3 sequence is CASSHRGTSVPDTQYF. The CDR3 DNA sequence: TGTGCCAGCAGCCACCGCGGGACTAGCGTCCCAGATACGCAGTATTTT.

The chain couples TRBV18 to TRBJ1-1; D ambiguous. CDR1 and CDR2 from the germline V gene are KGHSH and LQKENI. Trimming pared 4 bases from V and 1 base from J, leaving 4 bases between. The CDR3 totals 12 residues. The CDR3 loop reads CASSRQNTEAFF. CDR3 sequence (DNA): TGTGCCAGCTCACGACAGAACACTGAAGCTTTCTTT.

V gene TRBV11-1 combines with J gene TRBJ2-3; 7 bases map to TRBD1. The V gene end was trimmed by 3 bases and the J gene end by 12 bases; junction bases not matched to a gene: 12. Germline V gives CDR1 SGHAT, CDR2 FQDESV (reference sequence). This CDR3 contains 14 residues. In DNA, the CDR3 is TGTGCCAGCAGCTTTTCAAGGGGGACAGCCGTCCAGTATTTT. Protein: CASSFSRGTAVQYF.

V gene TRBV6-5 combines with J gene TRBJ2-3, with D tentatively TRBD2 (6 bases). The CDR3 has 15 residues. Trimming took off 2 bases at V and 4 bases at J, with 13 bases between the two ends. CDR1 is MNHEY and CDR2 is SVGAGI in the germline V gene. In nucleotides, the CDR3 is TGTGCCAGCAGTTACACCTCCTCGGGAGCAGATACGCAGTATTTT. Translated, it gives CASSYTSSGADTQYF.

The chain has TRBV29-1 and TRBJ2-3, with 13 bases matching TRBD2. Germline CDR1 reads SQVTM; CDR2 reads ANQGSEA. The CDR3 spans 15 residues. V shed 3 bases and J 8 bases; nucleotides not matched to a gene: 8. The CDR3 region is CSVEERTSGRGTQYF. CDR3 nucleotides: TGCAGCGTTGAGGAGAGAACTAGCGGGAGGGGTACGCAGTATTTT.

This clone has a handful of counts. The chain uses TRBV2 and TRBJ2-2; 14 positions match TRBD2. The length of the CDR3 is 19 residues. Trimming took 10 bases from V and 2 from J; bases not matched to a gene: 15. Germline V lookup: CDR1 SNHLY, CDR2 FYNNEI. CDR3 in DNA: TGTGCCACTAACCCACGAGGACTAGCGGGAGGCTTCAACACCGGGGAGCTGTTTTTT. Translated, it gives CATNPRGLAGGFNTGELFF.

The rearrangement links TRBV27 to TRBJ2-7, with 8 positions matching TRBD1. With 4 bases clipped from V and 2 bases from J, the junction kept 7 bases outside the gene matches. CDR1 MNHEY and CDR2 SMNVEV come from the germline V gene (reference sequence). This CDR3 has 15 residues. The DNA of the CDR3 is TGTGCCAGCAGTTCTCGGACAGGGTCCCCCTACGAGCAGTACTTC. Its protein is CASSSRTGSPYEQYF.

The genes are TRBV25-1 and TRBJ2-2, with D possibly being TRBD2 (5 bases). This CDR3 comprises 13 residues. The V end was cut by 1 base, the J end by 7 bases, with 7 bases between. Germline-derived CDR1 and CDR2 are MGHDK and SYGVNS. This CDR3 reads CASSELGSGELFF. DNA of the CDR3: TGTGCCAGCAGTGAATTAGGGAGCGGGGAGCTGTTTTTT.

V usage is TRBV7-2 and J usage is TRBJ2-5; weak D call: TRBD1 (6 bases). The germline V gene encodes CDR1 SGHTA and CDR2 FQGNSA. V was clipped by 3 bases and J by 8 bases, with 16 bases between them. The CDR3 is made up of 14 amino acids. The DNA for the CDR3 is TGTGCCAGCAGCTTGGGACACCCCCAAGGAACCCAGTACTTC. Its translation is CASSLGHPQGTQYF.